The clone carrying this TCR beta chain was seen only a few times. CDR3 size: 13 residues. Trimming took 8 bases from V and 8 from J; bases not matched to a gene: 6. Authors' data handling: Amplified reference gene primers provided the basis for estimating nucleated cell counts. Profiled with immunoSEQ multiplex PCR; TCRdb holds only in-frame clones, not every one. D and trimming come from the DNA, and the V and J calls and clone size come from that table. The table includes roughly 250,000 clones, about 91% detected once. These data belong to a study of blood T cell repertoires in COVID-19. At the level of the study: Some COVID-19 samples were acute and others convalescent; all came from the United States, Italy and Spain. T cells, B-cell-depleted T cells, or PBMCs provided the cDNA or gDNA that served as material.

Adults between roughly 18 and 89 years of age took part from about two dozen US areas. The V and J genes are TRBV12-3 or TRBV12-4 and TRBJ1-4, with 9 nucleotides matching TRBD1. The sequencing sample was made of PBMCs or T cells enriched from blood (not recorded which). This sequence originates from a woman aged 40-49 years with acute COVID-19. CDR3 in amino acids: CASHRDRVEKLFF. The CDR3 nucleotides are TGTGCCAGCCACCGGGACAGGGTCGAAAAACTGTTTTTT.